This T cell receptor (beta chain) was identified in a study of a mutant IDH1 vaccine in newly diagnosed glioma. This clone has a handful of counts. The antigen is not known. Trimming removed 3 bases from V and 4 bases from J, with 15 bases in between. This CDR3 region has 15 residues. Per germline, CDR1 KGHSH and CDR2 LQKENI. Time point noted: week 5, during vaccination. A single vaccine dose contained 300 ug of mutant IDH1 20-mer peptide, and topical imiquimod was used with it. Assay: immunoSEQ multiplex PCR; the TCRdb copy retains only in-frame clones and omits some. The repertoire holds about 38,000 clones, with about 84% as singletons.

V gene TRBV18 combines with J gene TRBJ1-1; D may be TRBD1 (6 bases). The receptor was isolated from a middle-aged man with glioma. The specimen comprised PBMCs, sampled from a glioma patient whose treatment included an IDH1 peptide vaccine. For the CDR3, the DNA is TGTGCCAGCTCACCTTCCTTAGGGGGGAGCACTGAAGCTTTCTTT. It specifies CASSPSLGGSTEAFF.